These 4 T cell receptor beta chains came from one sample sequenced in a study of blood T cell repertoires in COVID-19. Assay: immunoSEQ multiplex PCR; the TCRdb copy retains only in-frame clones and omits some. Of 200,000 to 300,000 clones in the sample, 70% to 80% were seen once. Input material: peripheral blood. The receptors derive from a woman of 80 years or more with acute or convalescent COVID-19.

This rearrangement joins TRBV7-2 to TRBJ2-5; 11 bases agree with TRBD2. J gave up 4 bases and V 2 bases, and 3 bases lay outside the gene matches. The germline gives CDR1 SGHTA, CDR2 FQGNSA. CDR3 size: 15 residues. DNA for the CDR3: TGTGCCAGCAGCTTACTTAGCGGGGGGGTAGAGACCCAGTACTTC. Amino acids: CASSLLSGGVETQYF.

The chain recombines TRBV2 with TRBJ1-1; D is perhaps TRBD1 (6 bases). The V end was cut by 4 bases, the J end by 7 bases, with 16 bases between. This CDR3 is built from 14 residues. Germline V lookup: CDR1 SNHLY, CDR2 FYNNEI. The CDR3 DNA reads TGTGCCAGCAGTGGTACTGGGGGCGCCGGTGAAGCTTTCTTT. As protein: CASSGTGGAGEAFF.

CDR3 sequence (DNA): TGCGCCAGCAGCTTGGAGTATAGCGGGAGAGGATTCCGGGGCGAGCAGTACTTC. Translated: CASSLEYSGRGFRGEQYF. The J gene is TRBJ2-7, the V gene TRBV5-1; 9 nucleotides align to TRBD2. Germline CDR1 reads SGHRS; CDR2 reads YFSETQ. The CDR3 runs to 18 residues. V was clipped by 0 bases and J by 6 bases; unmatched bases: 16.

The rearrangement uses TRBV6-1 and TRBJ1-3, with 7 bases fitting TRBD1. The trim removed 3 bases at V and 5 bases at J, leaving 7 bases unmatched. The germline CDR1 and CDR2 sequences are MNHNS and SASEGT. This CDR3 is built from 15 residues. The CDR3 region is CASSDVTGFRNTIYF. CDR3 bases: TGTGCCAGCAGTGATGTGACAGGGTTCCGAAACACCATATATTTT.